These 19 T cell receptor beta chains were sequenced from one sample in a study of T cell responses to AZD1222 COVID-19 vaccine. Profiling relied on immunoSEQ multiplex PCR, and the TCRdb table lists in-frame clones only, not all of them. The sample shows roughly 180,000 clones, 75% to 90% of them seen only once. Sequenced here: peripheral blood, sampled on day 0 of AZD1222 vaccination. The source of these receptors is an adult in good health.

The chain employs TRBV7-2 and TRBJ2-1; maybe TRBD2 (6 bases). Germline V gives CDR1 SGHTA, CDR2 FQGNSA. CDR3 length: 14 amino acids. V was trimmed by 1 base and J by 8 bases, leaving 12 bases between them. CDR3 in amino acids: CASSLVGGVDEQFF. CDR3 in DNA: TGTGCCAGCAGCTTAGTTGGCGGGGTGGATGAGCAGTTCTTC.

As concerns this clone: The same CDR3 can be traced to other DNA sequences in this sample. The chain combines TRBV6-5 with TRBJ1-2, with D possibly being TRBD1 (6 bases). The V gene's germline CDR1 is MNHEY and CDR2 SVGAGI. This CDR3 is built from 13 residues. V was shortened by 0 bases and J by 5 bases, with 7 bases between the two germline ends. For the CDR3, the DNA is TGTGCCAGCAGTTACTCAGGGGGGTATGGCTACACCTTC. Its translation is CASSYSGGYGYTF.

The chain employs TRBV27 and TRBJ2-2, with D possibly TRBD1 on 5 matching bases. V was shortened by 2 bases and J by 5 bases, with 15 bases between the two germline ends. Germline CDR1 is MNHEY and CDR2 is SMNVEV (reference sequence). The CDR3 length is 16 residues. The CDR3 loop reads CASSLDKRAGTGELFF. As DNA, the CDR3 is TGTGCCAGCAGTTTAGATAAACGGGCAGGGACCGGGGAGCTGTTTTTT.

V gene TRBV5-5 combines with J gene TRBJ2-7, with TRBD2 as a possible D gene (5 bases). V gave up 3 bases and J gave up 0 bases, with 13 bases separating them. The CDR3 consists of 15 residues. Germline CDR1 SGHKS, CDR2 YYEKEE (reference sequence). The CDR3 sequence is CASSSPVGSSYEQYF. DNA of the CDR3: TGTGCCAGCAGCTCCCCAGTGGGGAGCTCCTACGAGCAGTACTTC.

The V gene is TRBV6-5, the J gene TRBJ2-7; 9 nucleotides align to TRBD1. There are 14 residues in the CDR3. After removal of 7 bases from V and 4 bases from J, the junction contained 8 bases not matched to a gene. The germline V gene has CDR1 MNHEY and CDR2 SVGAGI. CDR3 sequence (DNA): TGTGCCAGCATGACGGACAGGGGAGGATACGAGCAGTACTTC. It translates to CASMTDRGGYEQYF.

The V gene is TRBV3-1 (or the pseudogene TRBV3-2), the J gene TRBJ2-7, with D unresolved. The CDR3 totals 17 residues. The V gene lost 4 bases and the J gene lost 0 bases, with 19 bases spanning the gap. CDR1 and CDR2 from the germline V gene are LGHDT and YNNKEL (reference sequence). The CDR3 is CASSRRALRLRSYEQYF. The CDR3 nucleotides read TGTGCCAGCAGCCGCCGGGCCTTACGCCTCCGCTCCTACGAGCAGTACTTC.

V gene TRBV5-1 combines with J gene TRBJ2-7, with D maybe TRBD2 (5 bases). V was clipped by 4 bases and J by 1 base, with 12 bases between them. CDR1 and CDR2 (germline): SGHRS, YFSETQ. The CDR3 is 14 residues long. Written as DNA, the CDR3 is TGCGCCAGCAGCCAAGCCAGGACTTCCTACGAGCAGTACTTC. It specifies CASSQARTSYEQYF.

V and J are TRBV6-5 and TRBJ1-5; D is possibly TRBD1 (6 bases). V dropped 6 bases and J dropped 0 bases, with 12 bases sitting between them. Germline lookup yields CDR1 MNHEY and CDR2 SVGAGI. This CDR3 contains 15 residues. In DNA form, the CDR3 reads TGTGCCAGCAGCCCCGGACAGTATAGCAATCAGCCCCAGCATTTT. Residues: CASSPGQYSNQPQHF.

This clone was seen just once. The chain has TRBV18 and TRBJ1-1; no firm D call. The CDR3 has 11 residues. V was trimmed by 2 bases and J by 8 bases, leaving 6 bases between them. Per germline, CDR1 KGHSH and CDR2 LQKENI. CDR3 sequence reads: CASSPGQEAFF. DNA for the CDR3: TGTGCCAGCTCACCAGGCCAAGAAGCTTTCTTT.

This chain connects TRBV10-3 to TRBJ1-2; TRBD1 is a possible D gene (6 bases). Germline CDR1 reads ENHRY; CDR2 reads SYGVKD. Trimming left V 1 base short and J 6 bases short, with 15 bases between. The CDR3 is made up of 15 amino acids. CDR3 residues: CAISELGRGDDGYTF. Written as DNA, the CDR3 is TGTGCCATCAGTGAGTTGGGTAGGGGGGACGATGGCTACACCTTC.

This clone was observed a single time. In the same sample, other DNA sequences code for this CDR3. This sequence joins TRBV5-1 and TRBJ1-1; D unclear. CDR1 and CDR2 (germline): SGHRS, YFSETQ. V lost 5 bases, J lost 2 bases, and 13 bases lay in between. The CDR3 contains 14 residues. CDR3 sequence reads: CASSLSGANTEAFF. The DNA of the CDR3 is TGCGCCAGCAGTTTATCTGGTGCCAACACTGAAGCTTTCTTT.

V and J are TRBV4-1 and TRBJ1-1; 12 bases are shared with TRBD1. Unmatched junction bases numbered 6, after V lost 0 bases and J lost 1 base. The CDR3 totals 18 residues. Germline loops: CDR1 MGHRA, CDR2 YSYEKL. CDR3 sequence: CASSQDPGTGGRNTEAFF. The CDR3 DNA is TGCGCCAGCAGCCAAGATCCGGGGACAGGGGGCCGGAACACTGAAGCTTTCTTT.

This clone was recorded once. This sequence joins TRBV29-1 and TRBJ1-2; possibly TRBD1 for D (5 bases). Germline V lookup: CDR1 SQVTM, CDR2 ANQGSEA. V shed 5 bases and J shed 2 bases, with 15 bases lying between them. There are 14 residues in the CDR3. CDR3 nucleotides: TGCAGCGTTACGACAGCTCGGGCGAACTATGGCTACACCTTC. Amino acids: CSVTTARANYGYTF.

The chain employs TRBV30 and TRBJ1-2; 9 bases are a match to TRBD1. V shed 0 bases, J shed 1 base, and the junction held 9 bases outside the gene matches. This CDR3 region has 17 residues. Germline V CDR1 and CDR2: GTSNPN, SVGIG (reference sequence). This chain's CDR3 is CAWSVWGQGIYNYGYTF. The CDR3 nucleotides are TGTGCCTGGAGTGTGTGGGGACAGGGAATTTATAACTATGGCTACACCTTC.

The chain joins TRBV5-1 to TRBJ1-2; 10 bases are a match to TRBD1. This CDR3 spans 18 amino acids. CDR1 SGHRS and CDR2 YFSETQ come from the germline V gene. V lost 3 bases to trimming and J lost 8 bases; unmatched junction nucleotides: 19. CDR3 loop: CASSSARSPGTGVWGYTF. As DNA, the CDR3 is TGCGCCAGCAGCTCGGCTCGGTCTCCCGGGACAGGGGTCTGGGGCTACACCTTC. Supplemented by reference TRBV5-1 and TRBJ1-2, the full variable domain reads KAGVTQTPRYLIKTRGQQVTLSCSPISGHRSVSWYQQTPGQGLQFLFEYFSETQRNKGNFPGRFSGRQFSNSRSEMNVSTLELGDSALYLCASSSARSPGTGVWGYTFGSGTRLTVV.

The DNA for the CDR3 is TGTGCCAGCAGTTACTCAAGAGGGACTAGCGTATACGAGCAGTACTTC. It is translated as CASSYSRGTSVYEQYF. This chain connects TRBV6-5 to TRBJ2-7, with 10 bases matching TRBD2. Germline values: CDR1 MNHEY, CDR2 SVGAGI. CDR3 length: 16 amino acids. Trimming cost V 0 bases and J 4 bases; bases outside gene matches: 6.

V is TRBV19 and J is TRBJ2-1, with TRBD2 matching over 8 bases. The CDR3 is made up of 14 amino acids. Trimming took 5 bases from V and 7 from J; bases not matched to a gene: 7. The germline V gene has CDR1 LNHDA and CDR2 SQIVND (reference sequence). The CDR3 sequence is CASSFGQRENEQFF. CDR3 sequence (DNA): TGTGCCAGTAGTTTCGGACAGCGGGAGAATGAGCAGTTCTTC.

This clone was detected only a few times. The chain employs TRBV3-1 (or the pseudogene TRBV3-2) and TRBJ2-7, with 8 bases aligning to TRBD1. The length of the CDR3 is 17 residues. V dropped 4 bases and J dropped 0; count of bases not matched to a gene: 11. In germline, CDR1 is LGHDT, CDR2 YNNKEL (reference sequence). The CDR3 reads CASSLRTGRRDSYEQYF. The CDR3 nucleotides are TGTGCCAGCAGCCTCCGGACAGGGAGAAGGGACTCCTACGAGCAGTACTTC.

The gene calls are TRBV3-1 (or the pseudogene TRBV3-2) and TRBJ2-1; D may be TRBD1 or TRBD2 (5 bases each). The CDR3 covers 18 residues. The V and J ends lost 5 bases and 7 bases respectively, with 27 bases between them. Germline-derived CDR1 and CDR2 are LGHDT and YNNKEL (reference sequence). CDR3 DNA: TGTGCCAGCAGCTCGCAGTACGGGGCCCCCCCCAAGGGGAATGAGCAGTTCTTC. Protein sequence: CASSSQYGAPPKGNEQFF.